Listed below are T cell receptor beta chains from one sample, sequenced in a study of shared clonotypes between healthy human individuals. Produced via immunoSEQ multiplex PCR; TCRdb's table is partial and in-frame only. Of roughly 1,600,000 clones detected, roughly 98.5% appear once; the ten largest clones hold around 0.38%. The sequencing input was naive CD4+ T cells sorted from blood. These receptors all stem from a man younger than 40 in good health. The CDR3 runs from the conserved cysteine through the conserved F or W. The D gene is left open where the match is weak. Clone sizes are given selectively: once, few, many, or a class where the clone is expanded.

>TRBJ2-2|TRBD2|TRBV9|-
CASSVSGKATGELFF
TGTGCCAGCAGCGTGAGCGGGAAGGCCACCGGGGAGCTGTTTTTT
>TRBJ2-5|TRBD1|TRBV7-9|-
CAIALGQEVETQYF
TGTGCCATAGCTTTGGGACAGGAGGTGGAGACCCAGTACTTC
>TRBJ1-2|-|TRBV28|-
CASNSPGASPGYTF
TGTGCCAGCAACTCCCCCGGGGCCAGTCCGGGCTACACCTTC
>TRBJ2-3|-|TRBV30|once
CAWSSSRGLRPYTQYF
TGTGCCTGGAGTAGTTCGCGGGGCCTAAGACCTTATACGCAGTATTTT
>TRBJ2-1|TRBD2|TRBV27|-
CASSSITLAGADNEQFF
TGTGCCAGCAGTTCCATAACCCTAGCGGGAGCGGACAATGAGCAGTTCTTC
>TRBJ2-1|-|TRBV27|-
CASSLGRLDYNEQFF
TGTGCCAGCAGTCTGGGGAGGCTTGACTACAATGAGCAGTTCTTC
>TRBJ1-3|TRBD1|TRBV7-2|-
CASNFGTGAFNTIYF
TGTGCCAGCAATTTCGGGACAGGAGCTTTCAACACCATATATTTT
>TRBJ2-6|-|TRBV19|-
CASRSPGANVLTF
TGTGCCAGTAGATCCCCTGGGGCCAACGTCCTGACTTTC
>TRBJ2-5|-|TRBV7-3|-
CASSPRPGETQYF
TGTGCCAGCAGCCCCCGTCCTGGGGAGACCCAGTACTTC
>TRBJ2-7|-|TRBV7-6|-
CASSLAPRGVSYEQYF
TGTGCCAGCAGCTTAGCCCCTCGGGGCGTGAGCTACGAGCAGTACTTC